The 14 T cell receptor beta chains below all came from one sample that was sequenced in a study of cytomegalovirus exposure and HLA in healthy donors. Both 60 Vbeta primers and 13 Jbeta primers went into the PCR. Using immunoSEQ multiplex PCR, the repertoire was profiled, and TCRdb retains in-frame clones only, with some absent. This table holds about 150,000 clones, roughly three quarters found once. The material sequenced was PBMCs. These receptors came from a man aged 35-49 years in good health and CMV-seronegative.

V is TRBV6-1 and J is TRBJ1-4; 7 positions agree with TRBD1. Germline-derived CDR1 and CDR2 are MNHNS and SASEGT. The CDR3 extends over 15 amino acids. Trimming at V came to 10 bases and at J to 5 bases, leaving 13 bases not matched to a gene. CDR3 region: CATTYAGQRNEKLFF. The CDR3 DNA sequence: TGTGCCACGACCTACGCGGGACAGAGAAATGAAAAACTGTTTTTT.

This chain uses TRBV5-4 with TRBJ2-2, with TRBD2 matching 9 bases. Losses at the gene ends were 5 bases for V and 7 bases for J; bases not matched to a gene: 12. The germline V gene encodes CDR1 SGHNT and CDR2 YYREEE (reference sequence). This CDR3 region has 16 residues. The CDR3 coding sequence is TGTGCCAGCAGACGTGGCGGGGGGGAAAAGGTCGGGGAGCTGTTTTTT. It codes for CASRRGGGEKVGELFF.

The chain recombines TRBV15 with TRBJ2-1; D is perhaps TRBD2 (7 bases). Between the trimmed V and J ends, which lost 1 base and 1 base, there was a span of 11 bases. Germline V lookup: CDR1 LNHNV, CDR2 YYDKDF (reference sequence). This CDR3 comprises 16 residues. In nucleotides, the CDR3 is TGTGCCACCAGCAGAGGGGGGCGGGGGTCCTACAATGAGCAGTTCTTC. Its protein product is CATSRGGRGSYNEQFF.

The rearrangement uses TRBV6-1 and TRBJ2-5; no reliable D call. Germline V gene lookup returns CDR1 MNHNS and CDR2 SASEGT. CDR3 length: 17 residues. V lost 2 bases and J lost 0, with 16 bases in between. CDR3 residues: CASSEFFQVRYQETQYF. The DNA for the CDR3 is TGTGCCAGCAGTGAATTTTTCCAGGTCCGGTACCAAGAGACCCAGTACTTC.

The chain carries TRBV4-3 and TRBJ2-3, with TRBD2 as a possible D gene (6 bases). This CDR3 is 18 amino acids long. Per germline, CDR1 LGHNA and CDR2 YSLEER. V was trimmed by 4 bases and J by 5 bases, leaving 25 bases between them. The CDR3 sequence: CASSPLQGTLREGDTQYF. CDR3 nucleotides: TGCGCCAGCAGCCCTCTACAAGGGACTCTCAGGGAAGGAGATACGCAGTATTTT.

The CDR3 DNA sequence: TGTGCCATCAGTGAATCGACAGGAAACTATGGCTACACCTTC. This codes for CAISESTGNYGYTF. The chain uses TRBV10-3 and TRBJ1-2; possibly TRBD1 for D (6 bases). The V end lost 3 bases, the J end lost 2 bases, and 10 bases lay between the germline ends. The CDR3 is made up of 14 amino acids. Per germline, CDR1 ENHRY and CDR2 SYGVKD.

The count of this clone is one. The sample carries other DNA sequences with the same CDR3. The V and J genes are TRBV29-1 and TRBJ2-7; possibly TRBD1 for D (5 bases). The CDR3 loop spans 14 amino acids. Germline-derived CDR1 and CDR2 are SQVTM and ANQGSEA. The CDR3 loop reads CPPVGRTGAYEQYF. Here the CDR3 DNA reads TGCCCTCCGGTGGGGCGTACCGGTGCCTACGAGCAGTACTTC.

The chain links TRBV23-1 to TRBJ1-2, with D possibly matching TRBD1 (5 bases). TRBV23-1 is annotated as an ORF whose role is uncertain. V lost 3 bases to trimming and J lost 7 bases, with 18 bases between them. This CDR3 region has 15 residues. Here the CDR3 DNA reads TGCGCCAGCAGTCACTCGGGGGGGGGAAAAGGTGGCTACACCTTC. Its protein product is CASSHSGGGKGGYTF.

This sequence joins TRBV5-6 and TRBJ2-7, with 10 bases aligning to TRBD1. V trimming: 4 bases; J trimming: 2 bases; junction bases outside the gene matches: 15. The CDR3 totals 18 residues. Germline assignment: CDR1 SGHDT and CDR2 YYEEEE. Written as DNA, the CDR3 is TGTGCCAGCAGCCCTACCGGTTGGGACAGGGGAGTCACCTACGAGCAGTACTTC. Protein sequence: CASSPTGWDRGVTYEQYF.

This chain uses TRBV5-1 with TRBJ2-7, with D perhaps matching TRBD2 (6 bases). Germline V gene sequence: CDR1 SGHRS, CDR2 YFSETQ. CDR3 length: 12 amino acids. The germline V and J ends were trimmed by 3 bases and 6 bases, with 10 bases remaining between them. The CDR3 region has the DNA TGCGCCAGCAGCTGGGAGGAGGGCGAGCAGTACTTC. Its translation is CASSWEEGEQYF.

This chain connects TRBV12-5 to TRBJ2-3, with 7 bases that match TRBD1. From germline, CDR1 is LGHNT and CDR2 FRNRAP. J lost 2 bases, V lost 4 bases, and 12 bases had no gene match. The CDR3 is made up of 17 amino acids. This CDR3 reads CASGSARRDSLTDTQYF. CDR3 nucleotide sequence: TGTGCTAGTGGTTCCGCCCGTCGGGACAGCCTCACAGATACGCAGTATTTT.

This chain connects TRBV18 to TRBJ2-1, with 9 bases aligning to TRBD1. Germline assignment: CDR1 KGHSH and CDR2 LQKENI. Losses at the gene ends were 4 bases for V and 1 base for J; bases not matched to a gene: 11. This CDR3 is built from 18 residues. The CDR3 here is CASSHQTGGPTSYNEQFF. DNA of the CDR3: TGTGCCAGCTCACATCAAACAGGGGGCCCTACTTCCTACAATGAGCAGTTCTTC.

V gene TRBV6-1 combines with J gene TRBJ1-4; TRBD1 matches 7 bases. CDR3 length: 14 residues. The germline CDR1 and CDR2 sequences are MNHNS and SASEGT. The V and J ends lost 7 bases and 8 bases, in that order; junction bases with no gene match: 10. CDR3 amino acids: CASTGGQKGEKLFF. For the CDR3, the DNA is TGTGCCAGCACTGGGGGACAGAAAGGGGAAAAACTGTTTTTT.

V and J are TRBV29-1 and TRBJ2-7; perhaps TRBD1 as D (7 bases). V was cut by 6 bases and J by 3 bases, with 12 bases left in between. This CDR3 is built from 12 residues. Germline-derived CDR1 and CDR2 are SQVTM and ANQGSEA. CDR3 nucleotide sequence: TGCAGCGTCCAGGGGGGTGGCTACGAGCAGTACTTC. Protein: CSVQGGGYEQYF.